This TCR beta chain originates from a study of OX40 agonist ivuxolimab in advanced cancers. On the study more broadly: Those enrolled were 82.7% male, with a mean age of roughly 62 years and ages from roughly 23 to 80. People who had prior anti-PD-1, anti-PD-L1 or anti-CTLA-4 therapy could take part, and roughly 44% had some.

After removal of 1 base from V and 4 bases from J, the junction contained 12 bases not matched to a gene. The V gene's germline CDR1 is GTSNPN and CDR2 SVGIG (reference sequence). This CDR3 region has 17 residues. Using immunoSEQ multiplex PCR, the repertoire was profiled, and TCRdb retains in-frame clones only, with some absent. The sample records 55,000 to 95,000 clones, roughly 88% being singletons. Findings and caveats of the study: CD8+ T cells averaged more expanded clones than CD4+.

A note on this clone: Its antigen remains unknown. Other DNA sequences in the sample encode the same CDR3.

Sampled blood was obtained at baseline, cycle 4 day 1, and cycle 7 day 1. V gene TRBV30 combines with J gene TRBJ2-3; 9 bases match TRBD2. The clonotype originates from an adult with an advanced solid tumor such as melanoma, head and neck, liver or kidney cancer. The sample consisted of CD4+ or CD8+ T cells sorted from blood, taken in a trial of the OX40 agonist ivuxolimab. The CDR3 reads CAWSAGGRGPIADTQYF. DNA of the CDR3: TGTGCCTGGAGTGCTGGCGGGAGGGGTCCCATCGCAGATACGCAGTATTTT.